This paragraph reports one T cell receptor (beta chain). What it recognizes is unknown. This CDR3 is 20 amino acids long. Losses at the gene ends were 2 bases for V and 0 bases for J; bases not matched to a gene: 8. The germline V gene encodes CDR1 LGHNA and CDR2 YNFKEQ. Libraries were prepared by immunoSEQ multiplex PCR; TCRdb keeps only in-frame clonotypes and omits some of them. The sample carries more than 65,000 clones, 90% to 95% recorded once. This record belongs to a study of cytomegalovirus exposure and HLA in healthy donors. Overall study results and limits: TCR sequences were mostly rare, though some public TCRs occurred in many donors. TCR beta chains numbering some 160 were designated cytomegalovirus-associated.

The sequencing input was PBMCs. The source is a man aged 18-30 years in good health and CMV-seronegative. This chain uses TRBV4-2 with TRBJ2-2; 14 bases are shared with TRBD2. The chain's CDR3 is CASSQPSGTSGGANTGELFF. CDR3 sequence (DNA): TGTGCCAGCAGCCAACCCTCCGGGACTAGCGGGGGTGCGAACACCGGGGAGCTGTTTTTT.